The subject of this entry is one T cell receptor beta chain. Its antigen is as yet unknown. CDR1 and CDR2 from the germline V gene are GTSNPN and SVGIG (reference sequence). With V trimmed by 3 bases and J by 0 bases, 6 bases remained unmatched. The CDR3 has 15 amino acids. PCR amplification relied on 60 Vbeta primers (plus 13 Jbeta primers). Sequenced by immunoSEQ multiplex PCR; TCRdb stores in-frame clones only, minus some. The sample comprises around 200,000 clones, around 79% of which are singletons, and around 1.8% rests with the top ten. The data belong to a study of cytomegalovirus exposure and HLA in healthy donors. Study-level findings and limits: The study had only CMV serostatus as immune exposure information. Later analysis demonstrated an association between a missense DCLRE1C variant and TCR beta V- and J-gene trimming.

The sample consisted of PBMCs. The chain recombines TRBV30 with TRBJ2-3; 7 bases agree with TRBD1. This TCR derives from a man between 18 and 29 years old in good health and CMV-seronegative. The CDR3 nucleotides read TGTGCCTGGAGGCCGGGACAGAGAAGCACAGATACGCAGTATTTT. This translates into CAWRPGQRSTDTQYF.